This is a list of T cell receptor beta chains from one sample in a study of shared clonotypes between healthy human individuals. Produced via immunoSEQ multiplex PCR; TCRdb's table is partial and in-frame only. This sample has 2 million to 2.5 million clones, with approximately 93% found just once. The sequencing sample was made of naive CD4+ T cells from PBMCs. These receptors originate from a man in his late teens or twenties in good health. Some clones in this sample may be carry-over from other donors' samples. The CDR3 runs from the conserved cysteine through the conserved F or W. Fields, in order: J gene, D gene, V gene, clone size, CDR3 protein, CDR3 DNA. D genes are given only for firm matches. Clone size is not always given. Where it is, it says once, few, many or a class for expanded clones.

J: TRBJ1-2
D: NA
V: TRBV28
size: NA
CDR3: CASSLPPGDTGYTF
DNA: TGTGCCAGCAGTTTACCCCCAGGGGATACTGGCTACACCTTC

J: TRBJ2-6
D: TRBD2
V: TRBV28
size: NA
CDR3: CASKPTSGRSGGANVLTF
DNA: TGTGCCAGCAAACCGACTAGCGGGCGCAGTGGTGGGGCCAACGTCCTGACTTTC

J: TRBJ2-5
D: NA
V: TRBV6-1
size: NA
CDR3: CASRVAETQYF
DNA: TGTGCCAGCAGAGTAGCCGAGACCCAGTACTTC

J: TRBJ2-2
D: NA
V: TRBV6-4
size: NA
CDR3: CASSDLPGGTGELFF
DNA: TGTGCCAGCAGTGACCTGCCAGGGGGGACCGGGGAGCTGTTTTTT

J: TRBJ2-3
D: NA
V: TRBV14
size: NA
CDR3: CASSPIQPGDTQYF
DNA: TGTGCCAGCAGCCCGATTCAGCCGGGGGATACGCAGTATTTT

J: TRBJ2-2
D: NA
V: TRBV9
size: NA
CDR3: CASSVQQPGRTGELFF
DNA: TGTGCCAGCAGCGTCCAACAGCCGGGCCGCACCGGGGAGCTGTTTTTT

J: TRBJ1-1
D: NA
V: TRBV6-1
size: NA
CDR3: CASAPQGWMNTEAFF
DNA: TGTGCCAGCGCCCCTCAGGGGTGGATGAACACTGAAGCTTTCTTT

J: TRBJ2-7
D: NA
V: TRBV28
size: NA
CDR3: CASNGAVSYEQYF
DNA: TGTGCCAGCAACGGAGCGGTCTCCTACGAGCAGTACTTC

J: TRBJ2-4
D: NA
V: TRBV2
size: NA
CDR3: CASRGSFAKNIQYF
DNA: TGTGCCAGCAGGGGGTCGTTCGCCAAAAACATTCAGTACTTC

J: TRBJ1-3
D: NA
V: TRBV5-6
size: NA
CDR3: CASSLTPRSGNTIYF
DNA: TGTGCCAGCAGTCTCACCCCAAGATCCGGAAACACCATATATTTT

J: TRBJ2-5
D: TRBD2
V: TRBV7-9
size: NA
CDR3: CASSLATTGGPGETQYF
DNA: TGTGCCAGCAGCTTAGCTACGACGGGAGGGCCGGGAGAGACCCAGTACTTC

J: TRBJ1-1
D: NA
V: TRBV2
size: few
CDR3: CASNLLNTEAFF
DNA: TGTGCCAGCAACCTCTTGAACACTGAAGCTTTCTTT

J: TRBJ1-1
D: TRBD1
V: TRBV4-2
size: NA
CDR3: CASSFLDRDGPEAFF
DNA: TGTGCCAGCAGCTTCCTAGACAGGGATGGGCCTGAAGCTTTCTTT

J: TRBJ2-7
D: TRBD2
V: TRBV20-1
size: NA
CDR3: CSAPSGYEQYF
DNA: TGCAGTGCTCCTAGCGGGTACGAGCAGTACTTC

J: TRBJ2-7
D: TRBD2
V: TRBV28
size: NA
CDR3: CASSRGGGYEQYF
DNA: TGTGCCAGCAGTCGGGGCGGGGGCTACGAGCAGTACTTC

J: TRBJ1-2
D: NA
V: TRBV6-1
size: once
CDR3: CASSDLWTAYGYTF
DNA: TGTGCCAGCAGTGATCTCTGGACAGCCTATGGCTACACCTTC

J: TRBJ1-5
D: NA
V: TRBV29-1
size: NA
CDR3: CSVPNQPQHF
DNA: TGCAGCGTTCCCAATCAGCCCCAGCATTTT

J: TRBJ2-1
D: NA
V: TRBV28
size: NA
CDR3: CASSPPGAYEQFF
DNA: TGTGCCAGCAGCCCACCGGGGGCGTATGAGCAGTTCTTC

J: TRBJ2-1
D: TRBD2
V: TRBV27
size: NA
CDR3: CASSLRGLVPYNEQFF
DNA: TGTGCCAGCAGTTTACGGGGACTAGTCCCCTACAATGAGCAGTTCTTC

J: TRBJ2-7
D: NA
V: TRBV2
size: NA
CDR3: CASRQGPYEQYF
DNA: TGTGCCAGCAGACAGGGACCATACGAGCAGTACTTC

J: TRBJ1-2
D: NA
V: TRBV6-1
size: NA
CDR3: CASRQTEANYGYTF
DNA: TGTGCCAGCAGACAGACGGAAGCTAACTATGGCTACACCTTC

J: TRBJ2-7
D: TRBD1
V: TRBV5-1
size: NA
CDR3: CASSPGGGPFEQYF
DNA: TGCGCCAGCAGCCCAGGGGGCGGCCCCTTCGAGCAGTACTTC

J: TRBJ2-6
D: NA
V: TRBV5-6
size: NA
CDR3: CASSRRGVASGANVLTF
DNA: TGTGCCAGCAGCCGCAGGGGGGTTGCGTCTGGGGCCAACGTCCTGACTTTC

J: TRBJ2-2
D: TRBD2
V: TRBV7-6
size: NA
CDR3: CASSFGGRYTGELFF
DNA: TGTGCCAGCAGCTTTGGCGGGAGGTACACCGGGGAGCTGTTTTTT

J: TRBJ2-3
D: NA
V: TRBV19
size: once
CDR3: CASSLGASDTQYF
DNA: TGTGCCAGTAGTCTGGGGGCGTCGGATACGCAGTATTTT

J: TRBJ2-1
D: TRBD2
V: TRBV7-3
size: NA
CDR3: CASSLKASGRAESYEQFF
DNA: TGTGCCAGCAGCTTAAAGGCTAGCGGGAGGGCAGAAAGCTATGAGCAGTTCTTC

J: TRBJ2-1
D: TRBD2
V: TRBV15
size: NA
CDR3: CATSHAGEYNEQFF
DNA: TGTGCCACCAGCCACGCGGGAGAGTACAATGAGCAGTTCTTC

J: TRBJ2-2
D: TRBD1
V: TRBV5-1
size: NA
CDR3: CASSVQGPPNTGELFF
DNA: TGCGCCAGCAGCGTACAGGGGCCTCCGAACACCGGGGAGCTGTTTTTT

J: TRBJ1-3
D: NA
V: TRBV6-1
size: NA
CDR3: CASDSRKSSGNTIYF
DNA: TGTGCCAGCGACAGCCGCAAGAGCTCTGGAAACACCATATATTTT

J: TRBJ1-5
D: NA
V: TRBV6-1
size: NA
CDR3: CASSPRAPSNQPQHF
DNA: TGTGCCAGCAGCCCCAGGGCGCCGAGCAATCAGCCCCAGCATTTT

J: TRBJ1-1
D: TRBD1
V: TRBV7-2
size: NA
CDR3: CASSGQGVGTEAFF
DNA: TGTGCCAGCAGTGGACAGGGCGTTGGTACTGAAGCTTTCTTT

J: TRBJ2-1
D: NA
V: TRBV11-2
size: once
CDR3: CASSLKGGYEQFF
DNA: TGTGCCAGCAGCTTAAAAGGGGGGTATGAGCAGTTCTTC

J: TRBJ1-2
D: TRBD1
V: TRBV2
size: NA
CDR3: CASRGTGTYYGYTF
DNA: TGTGCCAGCAGAGGGACAGGGACTTACTATGGCTACACCTTC

J: TRBJ1-1
D: NA
V: TRBV11-2
size: few
CDR3: CASSLFLDEAFF
DNA: TGTGCCAGCAGCTTATTTTTGGATGAAGCTTTCTTT

J: TRBJ2-5
D: TRBD2
V: TRBV4-1
size: NA
CDR3: CASSQPTSGGTQYF
DNA: TGCGCCAGCAGCCAGCCCACTAGCGGAGGGACCCAGTACTTC